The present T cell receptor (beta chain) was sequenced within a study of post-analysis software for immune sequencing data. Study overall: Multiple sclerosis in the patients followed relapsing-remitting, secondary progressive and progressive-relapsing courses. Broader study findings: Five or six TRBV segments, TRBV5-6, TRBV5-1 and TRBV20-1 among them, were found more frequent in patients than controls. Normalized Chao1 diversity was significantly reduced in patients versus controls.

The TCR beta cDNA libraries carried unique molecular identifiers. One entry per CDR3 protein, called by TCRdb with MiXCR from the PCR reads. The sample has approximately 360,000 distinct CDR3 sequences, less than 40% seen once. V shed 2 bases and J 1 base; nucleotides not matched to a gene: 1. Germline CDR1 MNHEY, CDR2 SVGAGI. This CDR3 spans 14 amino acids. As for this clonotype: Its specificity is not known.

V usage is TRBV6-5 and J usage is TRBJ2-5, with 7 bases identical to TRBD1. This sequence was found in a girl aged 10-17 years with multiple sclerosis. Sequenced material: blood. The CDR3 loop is CASSYGTAQETQYF. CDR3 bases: TGTGCCAGCAGTTACGGGACAGCCCAAGAGACCCAGTACTTC.